Following are 17 T cell receptor beta chains from one sample sequenced in a study of post-analysis software for immune sequencing data. Findings and limits, study-wide: TRBV segments more frequent in patients than in controls numbered five and included TRBV5-6, TRBV5-1 and TRBV20-1.

Their cognate antigens are unknown. cDNA libraries of TCR beta carried unique molecular identifiers. TCRdb re-analysed the PCR reads in MiXCR, keeping a single row per CDR3 protein. Counted here are about 430,000 distinct CDR3 sequences, roughly 40% occurring once; the ten biggest clones make up 7.6%. Sequencing input: blood. These receptors originate from a girl aged 2-10 years with multiple sclerosis.

The chain joins TRBV29-1 to TRBJ2-7, with D maybe TRBD1 (5 bases). This CDR3 region has 16 residues. Looked up from germline, CDR1 is SQVTM and CDR2 is ANQGSEA. With 3 bases removed from V and 5 bases from J, the gap between germline ends came to 23 bases. CDR3 DNA: TGCAGCGTTGAGTTATGGGCTCCATCTAAGGGGAACGAGCAGTACTTC. Protein product: CSVELWAPSKGNEQYF.

This clonotype was observed at least ten times. This chain connects TRBV4-1 to TRBJ2-3; D unclear. The germline gives CDR1 MGHRA, CDR2 YSYEKL. The CDR3 contains 13 residues. The V gene lost 0 bases and the J gene lost 4 bases, with 5 bases spanning the gap. As DNA, the CDR3 is TGCGCCAGCAGCCAAGAATCCGCAGATACGCAGTATTTT. Protein sequence: CASSQESADTQYF.

This clonotype was counted a few times. The rearrangement links TRBV2 to TRBJ1-1; D remains unclear. V lost 3 bases and J lost 1, with 9 bases in between. The germline CDR1 and CDR2 sequences are SNHLY and FYNNEI. The CDR3 totals 14 residues. CDR3 DNA sequence: TGTGCCAGCAGTGATAGTGGTCCGAACACTGAAGCTTTCTTT. It yields the protein CASSDSGPNTEAFF. The full variable domain, its missing parts supplied by reference TRBV2 and TRBJ1-1, is EPEVTQTPSHQVTQMGQEVILRCVPISNHLYFYWYRQILGQKVEFLVSFYNNEISEKSEIFDDQFSVERPDGSNFTLKIRSTKLEDSAMYFCASSDSGPNTEAFFGQGTRLTVV.

The rearrangement links TRBV7-9 to TRBJ2-1, with D uncertain. CDR3 length: 15 residues. Per the germline V gene, CDR1 is SEHNR and CDR2 is FQNEAQ (reference sequence). With 6 bases removed from V and 2 bases from J, the gap between germline ends came to 14 bases. In DNA form, the CDR3 reads TGTGCCAGCAGTCTGGGAACAACAGCCTACAATGAGCAGTTCTTC. This encodes CASSLGTTAYNEQFF.

Only a few counts were recorded for this clonotype. The chain recombines TRBV7-2 with TRBJ2-3; 11 bases align to TRBD2. CDR1 SGHTA and CDR2 FQGNSA come from the germline V gene. The V and J ends lost 5 bases and 2 bases, in that order; junction bases with no gene match: 3. The CDR3 has 15 residues. The CDR3 DNA reads as TGTGCCAGCAGCCCGGGACTAGCGGACACAGATACGCAGTATTTT. Translating it yields CASSPGLADTDTQYF.

This clonotype was picked up a small number of times. The chain uses TRBV6-1 and TRBJ1-6; the match to TRBD1 covers 7 bases. With 10 bases clipped from V and 2 bases from J, the junction kept 14 bases outside the gene matches. The CDR3 runs 17 residues. Per germline, CDR1 MNHNS and CDR2 SASEGT. In DNA, the CDR3 is TGTGCCATTTACAGGGGTTATTCGGGGACCTATAATTCACCCCTCCACTTT. This sequence encodes CAIYRGYSGTYNSPLHF.

This clonotype appeared many times. The chain links TRBV7-9 to TRBJ1-6, with D unresolved. CDR1 is SEHNR, CDR2 FQNEAQ, per germline (reference sequence). This CDR3 is built from 16 residues. The V end lost 5 bases, the J end lost 7 bases, and 18 bases lay between the germline ends. The chain's CDR3 is CASSARAAGGNSPLHF. CDR3 DNA sequence: TGTGCCAGCAGCGCCCGAGCGGCGGGCGGAAATTCACCCCTCCACTTT.

The chain links TRBV4-3 to TRBJ2-5; 8 positions match TRBD1. CDR3 length equals 16 residues. Germline CDR1 LGHNA, CDR2 YSLEER. The trim removed 0 bases at V and 11 bases at J, leaving 14 bases unmatched. CDR3 bases: TGCGCCAGCAGCCAAGATATCGGCCAGGGGGCCAATCGGCAGTACTTC. It codes for CASSQDIGQGANRQYF.

This clonotype was counted a single time. The junction shows a germline mismatch at one end, possibly a read error. This chain joins TRBV5-1 and TRBJ2-5; 10 bases fit TRBD1. The V gene's germline CDR1 is SGHRS and CDR2 YFSETQ. CDR3 length: 14 residues. CDR3 sequence reads: CTSSRGTGEETQYF. In DNA, the CDR3 is TGCACCAGCAGTCGCGGGACAGGGGAAGAGACCCAGTACTTC.

The chain employs TRBV29-1 and TRBJ1-2; possible D gene TRBD1, 5 bases. Germline-derived CDR1 and CDR2 are SQVTM and ANQGSEA. V lost 1 base to trimming and J lost 2 bases, with 5 bases between them. This CDR3 contains 12 residues. The CDR3 sequence is CSVEGQNYGYTF. CDR3 DNA: TGCAGCGTTGAAGGACAGAACTATGGCTACACCTTC.

V usage is TRBV28 and J usage is TRBJ2-1, with 7 nucleotides matching TRBD2. Germline CDR1 is MDHEN and CDR2 is SYDVKM. The CDR3 is 15 residues long. The ends lost 1 base at V and 6 bases at J; junction bases unmatched: 6. CDR3 loop: CASSLYAGALNEQFF. The CDR3 bases are TGTGCCAGCAGTTTATATGCGGGAGCCCTCAATGAGCAGTTCTTC.

The chain uses TRBV29-1 and TRBJ2-7, with 9 bases lining up with TRBD2. The CDR3 loop spans 15 amino acids. Germline V gene lookup returns CDR1 SQVTM and CDR2 ANQGSEA. Trimming cost V 4 bases and J 0 bases; bases outside gene matches: 7. This CDR3 reads CSVGSGSFPSYEQYF. The CDR3 nucleotides are TGCAGCGTTGGTAGCGGGAGTTTCCCCTCCTACGAGCAGTACTTC.

This clonotype came up a few times. This rearrangement joins TRBV9 to TRBJ2-3; D remains unclear. Trimming took 0 bases from V and 3 from J, leaving 5 bases between them. CDR1 is SGDLS, CDR2 YYNGEE, per germline. The CDR3 loop spans 13 amino acids. The CDR3 nucleotides are TGTGCCAGCAGCGTAGTCCGAACAGATACGCAGTATTTT. Translation: CASSVVRTDTQYF.

CDR3 nucleotide sequence: TGTGCCAGCAGCCAAGCCCTCATCACCACGGTTAGCACAGATACGCAGTATTTT. Its protein product is CASSQALITTVSTDTQYF. The chain recombines TRBV14 with TRBJ2-3; D is unclear. CDR1 is SGHDN and CDR2 is FVKESK in the germline V gene. There are 18 residues in the CDR3. Between the trimmed V and J ends, which lost 1 base and 0 bases, there was a span of 17 bases.

The rearrangement uses TRBV10-2 and TRBJ2-1, with D hard to call. This CDR3 is built from 14 residues. In germline, CDR1 is WSHSY, CDR2 SAAADI. Trimming took off 6 bases at V and 0 bases at J, with 9 bases between the two ends. The CDR3 spells CASRDHLSYNEQFF. The CDR3 bases are TGCGCCAGCAGGGACCACCTCTCCTACAATGAGCAGTTCTTC.

This chain joins TRBV4-2 and TRBJ1-2, with D perhaps matching TRBD1 (5 bases). Germline values: CDR1 LGHNA, CDR2 YNFKEQ. The CDR3 sequence is 15 residues long. Between the trimmed V and J ends, which lost 4 bases and 6 bases, there was a span of 18 bases. The CDR3 loop reads CASSRGSRGGDGYTF. CDR3 DNA: TGTGCCAGCAGCCGAGGCTCCCGGGGCGGAGATGGCTACACCTTC.

J is TRBJ1-6 and V is TRBV27; no firm D call. V lost 5 bases and J lost 10, with 9 bases in between. Germline CDR1 and CDR2: MNHEY and SMNVEV (reference sequence). The CDR3 has 12 amino acids. The DNA for the CDR3 is TGTGCCAGCAGTCCCCCGGCCTCACCCCTCCACTTT. Protein sequence: CASSPPASPLHF.